This record covers a single T cell receptor (beta chain). What it binds is unknown. An end of the junction does not agree with germline; a read error may underlie this. Then a second PCR, running about 7 to 11 cycles, was carried out with a sample-barcoded 5' primer and a J-beta primer mix. Any given sample supplied a minimum of 2.5 million CDR3-containing paired-end reads. Each CDR3 protein gets one entry after TCRdb re-called the 5' RACE reads with MiXCR. The sample holds 700,000 to 1,000,000 distinct CDR3 sequences, roughly 44% seen once. CDR1 and CDR2 (germline): MNHEY, SMNVEV (reference sequence). The CDR3 is 13 residues long. The sample comes from a study of blood T cells in healthy people across ages. Study conclusions and caveats: Leaving the PBMCs unsorted stopped any conclusive comparison of naive versus antigen-experienced cells. Donors of long life had a larger count of naive CD4+ cells and greater diversity than aged donors. Across samples, TCR beta diversity tracked strongly with naive T cell percentage.

This receptor was taken from a man aged 60-69 years in good health. V and J are TRBV27 and TRBJ1-5, with D perhaps matching TRBD1 (5 bases). The sample taken for sequencing was blood. The CDR3 DNA reads as TGTGCCAGCAGTGTATCGATGGGGACTCCCCAGCATTTT. The encoded protein is CASSVSMGTPQHF.